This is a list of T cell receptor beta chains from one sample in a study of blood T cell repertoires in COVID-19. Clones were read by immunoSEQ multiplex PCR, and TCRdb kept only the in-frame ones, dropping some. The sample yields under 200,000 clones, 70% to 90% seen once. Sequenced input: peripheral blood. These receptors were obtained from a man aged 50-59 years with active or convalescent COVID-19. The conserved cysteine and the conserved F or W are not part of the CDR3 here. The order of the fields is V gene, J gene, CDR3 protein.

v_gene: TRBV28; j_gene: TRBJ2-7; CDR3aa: ASTTGGSMEQY
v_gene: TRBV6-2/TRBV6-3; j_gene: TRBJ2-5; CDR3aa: ASSYARRERETQY
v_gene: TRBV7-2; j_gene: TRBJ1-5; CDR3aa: ASSLNRGEDQPQH
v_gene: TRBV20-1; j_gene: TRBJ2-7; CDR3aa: SARSGHEQY
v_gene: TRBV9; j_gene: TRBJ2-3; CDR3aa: ASSRQGERGTDTQY
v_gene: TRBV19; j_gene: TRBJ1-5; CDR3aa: ASSGTLNQPQH
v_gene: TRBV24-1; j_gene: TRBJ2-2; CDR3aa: ATEGVRTGELF
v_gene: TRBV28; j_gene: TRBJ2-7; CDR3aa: ASSSPGTGHYEQY
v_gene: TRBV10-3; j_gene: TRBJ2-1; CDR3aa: AIRQGQRENEQF
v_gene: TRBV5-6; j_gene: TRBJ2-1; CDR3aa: ASSFRTSGTYNEQF
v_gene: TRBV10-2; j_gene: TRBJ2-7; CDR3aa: ASSEAGPTYEQY
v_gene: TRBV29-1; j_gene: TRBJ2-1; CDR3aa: SVRLALAYNEQF
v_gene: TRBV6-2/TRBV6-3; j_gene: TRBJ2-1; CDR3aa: ASRPSGRRYNEQF
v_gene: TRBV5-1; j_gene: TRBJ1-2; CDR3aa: ASSLGQGLKNYGYT
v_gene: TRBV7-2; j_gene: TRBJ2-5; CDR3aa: ASSPRVAGQETQY
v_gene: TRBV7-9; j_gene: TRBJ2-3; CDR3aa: ASSLYGTDTDTQY
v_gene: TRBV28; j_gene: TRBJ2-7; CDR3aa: ASSLFAAGQY
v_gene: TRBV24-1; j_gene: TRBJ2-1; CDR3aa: ATSDPPGRQGGDEQF
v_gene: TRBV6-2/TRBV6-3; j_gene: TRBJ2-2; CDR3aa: ASSPSGRTSTNTGELF
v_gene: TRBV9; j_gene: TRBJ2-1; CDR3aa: ASSVGVAAYNEQF
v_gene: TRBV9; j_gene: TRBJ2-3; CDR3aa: ASSSVRAVTDTQY
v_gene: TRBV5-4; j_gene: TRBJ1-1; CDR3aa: ASRYRQGSAEAF
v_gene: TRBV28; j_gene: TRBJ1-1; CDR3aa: ASSLLRTGVAEAF
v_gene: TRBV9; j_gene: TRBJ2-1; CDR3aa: ASSVGRDRGLYNEQF
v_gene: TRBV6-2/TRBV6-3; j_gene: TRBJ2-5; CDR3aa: ASSKQTGGMETQY
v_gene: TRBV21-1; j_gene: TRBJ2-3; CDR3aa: ASRGLWERTPMDTQY
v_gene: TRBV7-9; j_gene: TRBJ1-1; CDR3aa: ASRTGATEAF
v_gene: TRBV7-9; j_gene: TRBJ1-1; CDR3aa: ASSIRQAEAF
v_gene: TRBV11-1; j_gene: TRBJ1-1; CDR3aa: ASSGDREIVTEAF
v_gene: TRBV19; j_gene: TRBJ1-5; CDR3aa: ASSIRRNQPQH
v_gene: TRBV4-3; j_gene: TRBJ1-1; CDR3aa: ASSQRFSGGKAF
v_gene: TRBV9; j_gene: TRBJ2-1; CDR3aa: ASTVGQTSGEQF
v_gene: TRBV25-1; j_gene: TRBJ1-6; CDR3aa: ASRPRQGEYSPLH
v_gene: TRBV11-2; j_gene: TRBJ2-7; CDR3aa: ASSPRDYYEQY
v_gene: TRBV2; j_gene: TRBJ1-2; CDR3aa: ASSVNRGRGNYGYT
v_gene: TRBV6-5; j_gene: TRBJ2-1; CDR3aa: ASSSTSGEQF
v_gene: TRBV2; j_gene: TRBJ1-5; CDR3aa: ASKGHTNQPQH
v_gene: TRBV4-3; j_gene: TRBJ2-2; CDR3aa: ASSPGTSGFTGELF
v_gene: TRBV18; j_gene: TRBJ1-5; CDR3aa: ASSPGLNQPQH
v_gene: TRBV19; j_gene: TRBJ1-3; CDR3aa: ASTRTGQGNTIY
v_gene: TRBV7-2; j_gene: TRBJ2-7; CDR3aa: ASSTGPPREQY
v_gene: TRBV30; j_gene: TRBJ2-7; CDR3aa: AWSQTSYEQY
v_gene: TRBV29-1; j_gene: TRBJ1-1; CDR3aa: SATDRGRLTEAF
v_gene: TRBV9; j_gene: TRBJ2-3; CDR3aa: ASSVGYGLAETEDTQY
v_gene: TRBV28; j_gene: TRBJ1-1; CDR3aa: AALPPQGTEAF
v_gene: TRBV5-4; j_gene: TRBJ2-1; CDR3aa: ASTQTGDPLDEQF
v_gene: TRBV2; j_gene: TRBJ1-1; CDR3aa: ASSQRQDMNTEAF
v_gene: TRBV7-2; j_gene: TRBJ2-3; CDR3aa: ASSGRLAGGADTQY
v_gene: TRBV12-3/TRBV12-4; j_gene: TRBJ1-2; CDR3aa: ASSWPGQEGYT
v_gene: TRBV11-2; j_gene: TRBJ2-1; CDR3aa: ASERPGFGTGVYNEQF
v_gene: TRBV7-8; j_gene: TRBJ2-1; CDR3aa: ASSLAASSLADDEQF
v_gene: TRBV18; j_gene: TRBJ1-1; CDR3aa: ASSPFPQGAGATEAF
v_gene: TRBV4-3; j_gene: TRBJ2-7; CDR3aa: ASSQEAVETYEQY
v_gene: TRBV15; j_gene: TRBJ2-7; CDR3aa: ATSSRGLAASYEQY